The entry below gives a single TCR beta chain sequence along with its context. TCRdb's table, derived via immunoSEQ multiplex PCR, lists solely in-frame clones and lacks some. Of tens of thousands of clones listed, about 92% are singletons. The germline V gene has CDR1 SGDLS and CDR2 YYNGEE. Trimming at V came to 0 bases and at J to 2 bases, leaving 6 bases not matched to a gene. The CDR3 spans 16 residues. The data were taken from a study of T cell changes during pregnancy in multiple sclerosis. The genes are TRBV9 and TRBJ2-7, with 9 bases identical to TRBD1. The sequence was obtained from a female donor with multiple sclerosis, enrolled in a pregnancy study. The starting material was CD4+ T cells from peripheral blood mononuclear cells, obtained in the second trimester of pregnancy. CDR3 amino acids: CASSVGGTGIPYEQYF. The CDR3, as DNA: TGTGCCAGCAGCGTAGGCGGGACAGGGATCCCCTACGAGCAGTACTTC.